A single sample is the source of the 30 T cell receptor beta chains below, sequenced in a study of blood T cells in healthy people across ages. A second PCR, run for roughly 7 to 12 cycles, used a sample-barcoded 5' primer plus a J-beta primer mix. TCRdb re-derived calls from the 5' RACE reads in MiXCR, one entry per CDR3 protein. This table has approximately 790,000 distinct CDR3 sequences, approximately 67% appearing once. Sequencing used blood. These TCRs come from a man younger than 40 in good health.

V usage is TRBV10-3 and J usage is TRBJ2-3; D may be TRBD1 (6 bases). This CDR3 is 14 amino acids long. Germline V gene lookup returns CDR1 ENHRY and CDR2 SYGVKD. The ends were cut back, 6 bases at V and 2 bases at J, with 12 bases in the middle. The CDR3 region is CAISRGRFTDTQYF. The CDR3 DNA sequence: TGTGCCATCAGCAGGGGCCGCTTCACAGATACGCAGTATTTT.

The J gene is TRBJ2-3, the V gene TRBV13; possibly TRBD1 or TRBD2 for D (6 bases each). The germline V gene has CDR1 PRHDT and CDR2 FYEKMQ (reference sequence). Trimming pared 3 bases from V and 2 bases from J, leaving 12 bases between. CDR3 length: 15 amino acids. CDR3 region: CASSFGGSFTDTQYF. The CDR3 DNA sequence: TGTGCCAGCAGCTTCGGGGGCTCCTTCACAGATACGCAGTATTTT.

In this sample, this clonotype turned up a few times. The chain couples TRBV27 to TRBJ2-7; TRBD1 is a possible D gene (5 bases). Trimming removed 5 bases at V and 5 bases at J, with 19 bases between. The CDR3 covers 15 residues. Germline V gives CDR1 MNHEY, CDR2 SMNVEV (reference sequence). DNA for the CDR3: TGTGCCAGCAGTCCAGCAGGGAAAGCCTTCCACGAGCAGTACTTC. Its protein is CASSPAGKAFHEQYF.

In its sample, this clonotype was seen a few times. V gene TRBV12-3 or TRBV12-4 combines with J gene TRBJ2-1; the D gene could be TRBD1 or TRBD2 (5 bases each). The CDR3 loop spans 12 amino acids. V was pared by 8 bases and J by 2 bases, with 7 bases between. CDR3 loop: CASGTPYNEQFF. The CDR3 bases are TGTGCCAGCGGGACCCCCTACAATGAGCAGTTCTTC.

This sequence joins TRBV5-1 and TRBJ2-7; tentatively, D is TRBD2 (5 bases). Trimming stripped 7 bases from V and 7 bases from J, with 21 bases between. The CDR3 extends over 14 amino acids. The germline V gene encodes CDR1 SGHRS and CDR2 YFSETQ. The DNA of the CDR3 is TGCGCCAGCCGTACGGACTCACCCTCGGGGGAGCAGTACTTC. As protein: CASRTDSPSGEQYF.

V gene TRBV29-1 combines with J gene TRBJ2-3; D is unresolved. CDR1 is SQVTM, CDR2 ANQGSEA, per germline. V lost 3 bases and J 2 bases, leaving 12 bases between the germline ends. This CDR3 has 14 residues. This chain's CDR3 is CSVDLAPVTDTQYF. CDR3 bases: TGCAGCGTTGACCTGGCGCCTGTCACAGATACGCAGTATTTT.

This chain links TRBV9 with TRBJ2-1; 8 bases fit TRBD2. There are 15 residues in the CDR3. Germline V gene sequence: CDR1 SGDLS, CDR2 YYNGEE. Germline trimming cut 3 bases from V and 2 bases from J; bases unmatched to any gene: 4. The CDR3 DNA reads as TGTGCCAGCAGCGCCTCGGGGGGGACCTACAATGAGCAGTTCTTC. Translation gives CASSASGGTYNEQFF.

The chain joins TRBV5-6 to TRBJ2-1; TRBD2 matches 12 bases. CDR3 length equals 21 residues. J lost 7 bases, V lost 2 bases, and 22 bases had no gene match. Germline V gene data show CDR1 as SGHDT and CDR2 as YYEEEE. This CDR3 reads CASSFKGKLAGGPIPENEQFF. The DNA of the CDR3 is TGTGCCAGCAGCTTTAAAGGAAAACTAGCGGGGGGACCTATCCCTGAGAATGAGCAGTTCTTC. Full variable domain (outside the CDR3, taken from reference TRBV5-6 and TRBJ2-1): DAGVTQSPTHLIKTRGQQVTLRCSPKSGHDTVSWYQQALGQGPQFIFQYYEEEERQRGNFPDRFSGHQFPNYSSELNVNALLLGDSALYLCASSFKGKLAGGPIPENEQFFGPGTRLTVL.

The chain joins TRBV28 to TRBJ1-4; 7 positions agree with TRBD1. V shed 6 bases and J 4 bases; nucleotides not matched to a gene: 5. Germline V gene data show CDR1 as MDHEN and CDR2 as SYDVKM. The CDR3 has 14 amino acids. Here the CDR3 DNA reads TGTGCCAGCAGACGAGACAGGGTTAATGAAAAACTGTTTTTT. This encodes CASRRDRVNEKLFF.

The genes are TRBV20-1 and TRBJ1-2, with D maybe TRBD1 (5 bases). V lost 3 bases, J lost 4 bases, and 12 bases lay in between. CDR3 length: 13 amino acids. CDR1 and CDR2 (germline): DFQATT, SNEGSKA (reference sequence). The CDR3 loop is CSASVGLGYGYTF. The CDR3 region has the DNA TGCAGTGCTAGCGTGGGGCTTGGCTATGGCTACACCTTC.

The sample holds one count of this clonotype. The V call is TRBV7-2, the J call TRBJ2-1, with TRBD1 as a possible D gene (6 bases). Germline V gene data show CDR1 as SGHTA and CDR2 as FQGNSA. V lost 7 bases and J 3 bases, leaving 13 bases between the germline ends. This CDR3 is 14 amino acids long. Here the CDR3 reads CASIPGDRYNEQFF. The CDR3, as DNA: TGTGCCAGCATCCCAGGGGACCGCTACAATGAGCAGTTCTTC.

This clonotype was recorded a few times. This rearrangement joins TRBV24-1 to TRBJ2-3, with 9 positions matching TRBD2. Trimming at V came to 1 base and at J to 0 bases, leaving 4 bases not matched to a gene. The CDR3 is 17 residues long. CDR1 and CDR2 (germline): KGHDR, SFDVKD. CDR3 nucleotide sequence: TGTGCCACCAGTGATTTTCGGCTAGCGGGGAGCACAGATACGCAGTATTTT. It yields the protein CATSDFRLAGSTDTQYF.

This clonotype was found many times. This CDR3 is CASSQVDEKLFF. As DNA, the CDR3 is TGTGCCAGCAGCCAAGTTGATGAAAAACTGTTTTTT. This rearrangement joins TRBV3-1 to TRBJ1-4; D gene unclear. Per germline, CDR1 LGHDT and CDR2 YNNKEL (reference sequence). The CDR3 loop spans 12 amino acids. Trimming removed 1 base from V and 6 bases from J, with 3 bases in between.

The rearrangement joins TRBV10-2 to TRBJ2-1, with unresolved D. The CDR3 has 15 amino acids. V was clipped by 4 bases and J by 0 bases, with 10 bases between them. Germline CDR1 and CDR2: WSHSY and SAAADI. In DNA, the CDR3 is TGCGCCAGCAGTGGGGTGGGGTTCTCCTACAATGAGCAGTTCTTC. Its protein product is CASSGVGFSYNEQFF.

The chain recombines TRBV29-1 with TRBJ1-2; D is ambiguous. The CDR3 runs 13 residues. V lost 1 base and J lost 8, with 14 bases in between. The germline V gene has CDR1 SQVTM and CDR2 ANQGSEA. CDR3 residues: CSVEVSEGLGYTF. CDR3 nucleotides: TGCAGCGTTGAAGTATCGGAGGGTCTAGGCTACACCTTC.

This chain connects TRBV20-1 to TRBJ2-7, with D maybe TRBD2 (5 bases). Per the germline V gene, CDR1 is DFQATT and CDR2 is SNEGSKA (reference sequence). The CDR3 contains 11 residues. Trimming pared 6 bases from V and 12 bases from J, leaving 18 bases between. The CDR3 bases are TGCAGTGCCCCCGGACTTCTCCCGACGTACTTC. Encoded protein: CSAPGLLPTYF.

CDR3 DNA sequence: TGTGCCAGCAGCTTAGGACAGCTGGGCACAGATACGCAGTATTTT. As protein: CASSLGQLGTDTQYF. This chain connects TRBV7-2 to TRBJ2-3; D perhaps matches TRBD1 (5 bases). Germline V gene data show CDR1 as SGHTA and CDR2 as FQGNSA. The CDR3 loop spans 15 amino acids. V was cut by 1 base and J by 1 base, with 9 bases left in between. The full variable domain, with the rest looked up from reference TRBV7-2 and TRBJ2-3, is GAGVSQSPSNKVTEKGKDVELRCDPISGHTALYWYRQSLGQGLEFLIYFQGNSAPDKSGLPSDRFSAERTGGSVSTLTIQRTQQEDSAVYLCASSLGQLGTDTQYFGPGTRLTVL.

The CDR3 is CASTGQTSGANVLTF. CDR3 DNA: TGTGCCAGTACGGGACAAACCTCTGGGGCCAACGTCCTGACTTTC. The gene calls are TRBV25-1 and TRBJ2-6, with D possibly matching TRBD1 (6 bases). V was cut by 9 bases and J by 0 bases, with 12 bases left in between. The CDR3 length is 15 residues. Germline lookup yields CDR1 MGHDK and CDR2 SYGVNS.

The sample holds a few counts of this clonotype. This chain joins TRBV20-1 and TRBJ1-1; D call uncertain. This CDR3 is 12 amino acids long. Germline V lookup: CDR1 DFQATT, CDR2 SNEGSKA (reference sequence). Trimming pared 1 base from V and 1 base from J, leaving 4 bases between. The CDR3 sequence: CSARGRNTEAFF. The CDR3 nucleotides are TGCAGTGCTAGAGGGAGGAACACTGAAGCTTTCTTT.

As regards this clonotype: Its ends do not fully match the called genes, so a read error is possible. The V and J genes are TRBV20-1 and TRBJ2-1; TRBD2 matches 9 bases. Per the germline V gene, CDR1 is DFQATT and CDR2 is SNEGSKA (reference sequence). This CDR3 has 14 residues. CDR3 sequence: CCAREVAGAGEQFF. CDR3 in DNA: TGCTGTGCTAGAGAAGTAGCGGGGGCGGGGGAGCAGTTCTTC.

J is TRBJ2-7 and V is TRBV27; D is undetermined. V was cut by 5 bases and J by 5 bases, with 13 bases left in between. CDR1 and CDR2 from the germline V gene are MNHEY and SMNVEV (reference sequence). This CDR3 region has 13 residues. The CDR3 nucleotides are TGTGCCAGCAGTCCAACCATGCAACACGAGCAGTACTTC. This encodes CASSPTMQHEQYF.

This chain uses TRBV7-2 with TRBJ2-1, with unresolved D. V was shortened by 1 base and J by 9 bases, with 13 bases between the two germline ends. CDR1 SGHTA and CDR2 FQGNSA come from the germline V gene. The CDR3 totals 14 residues. The CDR3 reads CASSLGAPDSEQFF. In DNA form, the CDR3 reads TGTGCCAGCAGCTTAGGGGCTCCAGACTCTGAGCAGTTCTTC.

This sequence joins TRBV12-3 or TRBV12-4 and TRBJ2-7; TRBD1 is a possible D gene (6 bases). CDR3 length equals 14 residues. V dropped 0 bases and J dropped 2 bases, with 8 bases sitting between them. CDR3 DNA: TGTGCCAGCAGTTTAGCCCGGGACACCTACGAGCAGTACTTC. Protein sequence: CASSLARDTYEQYF.

The V call is TRBV3-1, the J call TRBJ2-2, with D perhaps assigned TRBD1 or TRBD2 (7 bases each). The germline V and J ends were trimmed by 8 bases and 6 bases, with 13 bases remaining between them. Per the germline V gene, CDR1 is LGHDT and CDR2 is YNNKEL (reference sequence). The CDR3 runs to 13 residues. The chain's CDR3 is CASGQGGAGELFF. The CDR3 DNA follows: TGTGCCAGCGGTCAGGGGGGGGCCGGGGAGCTGTTTTTT.

The rearrangement links TRBV6-4 to TRBJ2-2; TRBD2 matches at 9 bases. The germline CDR1 and CDR2 sequences are MRHNA and SNTAGT. The CDR3 loop spans 16 amino acids. With 0 bases clipped from V and 1 base from J, the junction kept 0 bases outside the gene matches. CDR3 sequence reads: CASSDSLAGNTGELFF. As DNA, the CDR3 is TGTGCCAGCAGTGACTCACTAGCGGGGAACACCGGGGAGCTGTTTTTT.

V is TRBV27 and J is TRBJ2-7; D is unclear. CDR3 length equals 14 residues. Germline values: CDR1 MNHEY, CDR2 SMNVEV (reference sequence). V lost 0 bases, J lost 0 bases, and 6 bases lay in between. CDR3 loop: CASSLSQNSYEQYF. The CDR3 region has the DNA TGTGCCAGCAGTTTATCTCAGAACTCCTACGAGCAGTACTTC.

This sequence joins TRBV4-2 and TRBJ2-5; 11 nucleotides match TRBD2. Germline lookup yields CDR1 LGHNA and CDR2 YNFKEQ. Losses at the gene ends were 3 bases for V and 7 bases for J; bases not matched to a gene: 7. CDR3 size: 15 residues. CDR3 loop: CASSQTSGDFRTQYF. The CDR3 nucleotides are TGTGCCAGCAGCCAGACTAGCGGGGACTTTCGGACCCAGTACTTC.

In its sample, this clonotype was seen a few times. This sequence joins TRBV25-1 and TRBJ2-3, with 9 bases that match TRBD1. The CDR3 has 15 amino acids. The V gene end was trimmed by 3 bases and the J gene end by 3 bases; junction bases not matched to a gene: 4. Per germline, CDR1 MGHDK and CDR2 SYGVNS. DNA of the CDR3: TGTGCCAGCAGTGAGAGACAGGGGGGGACAGATACGCAGTATTTT. Protein sequence: CASSERQGGTDTQYF.

This chain joins TRBV28 and TRBJ2-1; 10 nucleotides align to TRBD2. Germline V gene sequence: CDR1 MDHEN, CDR2 SYDVKM. CDR3 size: 17 residues. The J segment lost 4 bases and the V segment lost 5 bases, leaving 11 bases of the junction unmatched. Here the CDR3 reads CASSAPPGLAPYNEQFF. DNA of the CDR3: TGTGCCAGCAGTGCGCCGCCGGGACTAGCGCCATACAATGAGCAGTTCTTC.

This chain's CDR3 is CASSQEGRSHEQFF. CDR3 in DNA: TGCGCCAGCAGCCAAGAAGGACGTTCCCATGAGCAGTTCTTC. The rearrangement uses TRBV4-1 and TRBJ2-1, with D unresolved. The CDR3 has 14 residues. Germline lookup yields CDR1 MGHRA and CDR2 YSYEKL. Between the trimmed V and J ends, which lost 0 bases and 8 bases, there was a span of 11 bases.